This is a list of T cell receptor beta chains from one sample in a study of blood T cell repertoires in COVID-19. Libraries were prepared by immunoSEQ multiplex PCR; TCRdb keeps only in-frame clonotypes and omits some of them. This sample has roughly 180,000 clones; more than 70% occur once, and the top ten carry 15% to 20%. The specimen sequenced was PBMCs or T cells enriched from blood (not recorded which). Every receptor here comes from a man aged 55-75 years who had recovered from COVID-19. The CDR3 runs from the conserved cysteine through the conserved F or W. The order of the fields is clone size, V gene, D gene, J gene, CDR3 protein, CDR3 DNA. The D gene is left open where the match is weak. The size field is filled for only some rows; it gives once, few, many or a size class.

-	TRBV15	TRBD1	TRBJ2-7	CATSAKDGTGPTYEQYF	TGTGCCACCAGCGCCAAAGACGGGACAGGGCCAACCTACGAGCAGTACTTC
once	TRBV11-2	-	TRBJ1-5	CASSLELRGISNQPQHF	TGTGCCAGCAGCTTAGAGTTACGCGGGATTAGCAATCAGCCCCAGCATTTT
-	TRBV10-1	TRBD1	TRBJ1-5	CASSDLKGDRGHSQPQHF	TGCGCCAGCAGTGACTTAAAGGGGGACAGGGGGCATAGTCAGCCCCAGCATTTT
-	TRBV15	-	TRBJ2-1	CATKNIGTKTEQFF	TGTGCCACCAAAAATATCGGGACAAAAACTGAGCAGTTCTTC
-	TRBV6-6	-	TRBJ2-4	CASTSTVNIQYF	TGTGCCAGCACCAGCACAGTGAACATTCAGTACTTC
few	TRBV5-1	TRBD1	TRBJ2-7	CASSLGDRVTYEQYF	TGCGCCAGCAGCTTAGGGGACAGGGTGACCTACGAGCAGTACTTC
few	TRBV9	TRBD1	TRBJ2-1	CASSVARTGGAYEQFF	TGTGCCAGCAGCGTAGCCCGGACAGGGGGCGCTTATGAGCAGTTCTTC
-	TRBV7-9	-	TRBJ2-5	CASSLVGRKETQYF	TGTGCCAGCAGCTTAGTGGGCAGAAAAGAGACCCAGTACTTC
-	TRBV4-1	-	TRBJ2-7	CASSQDGGRGAGEQYF	TGCGCCAGCAGCCAAGACGGCGGAAGGGGTGCTGGTGAGCAGTACTTC
few	TRBV5-1	-	TRBJ2-2	CASSLNGPGELFF	TGCGCCAGCAGCTTAAATGGGCCCGGGGAGCTGTTTTTT
few	TRBV2	-	TRBJ2-7	CASGPAYEQYF	TGTGCCAGCGGGCCAGCCTACGAGCAGTACTTC
-	TRBV7-6	TRBD1	TRBJ2-7	CASSQLGQGAYEQYF	TGTGCCAGCAGCCAACTGGGACAGGGAGCCTACGAGCAGTACTTC
-	TRBV7-2	-	TRBJ1-5	CASSLADYQPQHF	TGTGCCAGCAGCTTAGCTGACTATCAGCCCCAGCATTTT
-	TRBV27	-	TRBJ2-2	CASSFGTFTGELFF	TGTGCCAGCAGTTTCGGGACTTTCACCGGGGAGCTGTTTTTT
few	TRBV5-6	-	TRBJ1-6	CASSLGQGPNSPLHF	TGTGCCAGCAGCTTGGGTCAGGGGCCTAATTCACCCCTCCACTTT
-	TRBV12-3/TRBV12-4	TRBD1	TRBJ1-2	CASSLQGAYGYTF	TGTGCCAGCAGCCTACAGGGGGCCTATGGCTACACCTTC
-	TRBV10-3	TRBD2	TRBJ2-1	CAISAGGSSYNEQFF	TGTGCCATCAGTGCGGGGGGGTCGTCCTACAATGAGCAGTTCTTC
-	TRBV5-1	-	TRBJ2-6	CASSLASTRRVGANVLTF	TGCGCCAGCAGCTTGGCCAGCACTAGAAGGGTGGGGGCCAACGTCCTGACTTTC
-	TRBV19	-	TRBJ1-1	CASSIGRAQDTEAFF	TGTGCCAGTAGTATCGGGAGGGCCCAGGACACTGAAGCTTTCTTT
-	TRBV9	TRBD1	TRBJ1-6	CASSVLPGQVDSPLHF	TGTGCCAGCAGCGTACTGCCGGGACAGGTTGATTCACCCCTCCACTTT
-	TRBV9	-	TRBJ1-2	CASSVDQTNYGYTF	TGTGCCAGCAGCGTAGACCAGACTAACTATGGCTACACCTTC
-	TRBV7-2	TRBD2	TRBJ2-1	CASSLELAGGPYNEQFF	TGTGCCAGCAGCCTCGAATTAGCGGGAGGACCCTACAATGAGCAGTTCTTC
-	TRBV11-2	TRBD1	TRBJ1-2	CASSINRGGYTF	TGTGCCAGCAGCATAAACAGGGGTGGCTACACCTTC
-	TRBV30	TRBD1	TRBJ2-5	CAWARTGRQETQYF	TGTGCCTGGGCTAGGACAGGGCGTCAAGAGACCCAGTACTTC
-	TRBV5-1	TRBD2	TRBJ2-1	CASSLESGGQFF	TGCGCCAGCAGCTTGGAATCGGGGGGGCAGTTCTTC
-	TRBV29-1	-	TRBJ2-6	CSVAHRDSGANVLTF	TGCAGCGTTGCCCACAGGGACTCTGGGGCCAACGTCCTGACTTTC
-	TRBV30	-	TRBJ1-3	CAWGTGTPGGNTIYF	TGTGCCTGGGGAACCGGGACTCCCGGGGGAAACACCATATATTTT
-	TRBV7-8	-	TRBJ1-3	CASSQTALGNTIYF	TGTGCCAGCAGCCAGACAGCTTTGGGAAACACCATATATTTT
-	TRBV11-3	-	TRBJ2-1	CASSLERSLEQFF	TGTGCCAGCAGCTTAGAGCGGTCCCTCGAGCAGTTCTTC
-	TRBV7-2	TRBD1	TRBJ2-1	CASSWGQGNENEQFF	TGTGCCAGCAGCTGGGGACAGGGCAATGAAAATGAGCAGTTCTTC
-	TRBV14	-	TRBJ2-1	CASSQDPFGRGDNEQFF	TGTGCCAGCAGCCAAGATCCCTTTGGGCGGGGAGACAATGAGCAGTTCTTC
-	TRBV25-1	-	TRBJ2-7	CASSARRDKGEQYF	TGTGCCAGCAGTGCCCGAAGGGATAAGGGGGAGCAGTACTTC
few	TRBV29-1	TRBD2	TRBJ2-3	CSAEVRAGGSTDTQYF	TGCAGCGCAGAGGTACGCGCGGGGGGGAGCACAGATACGCAGTATTTT
once	TRBV25-1	TRBD1	TRBJ1-1	CASSDLGQGSTEAFF	TGTGCCAGCAGTGATTTGGGACAGGGTTCCACTGAAGCTTTCTTT
-	TRBV7-2	TRBD1	TRBJ1-6	CASSLRTGGDSPLHF	TGTGCCAGCAGCTTACGGACAGGGGGAGATTCACCCCTCCACTTT
-	TRBV5-4	TRBD2	TRBJ2-1	CASSSGPTSSYNEQFF	TGTGCCTCTTCTAGCGGCCCCACGAGCTCCTACAATGAGCAGTTCTTC